The clone carrying this TCR beta chain appeared a single time. The antigen remains unidentified. The protocol was immunoSEQ multiplex PCR, while the TCRdb copy is restricted to in-frame clones and leaves out a portion. The sample has about 350,000 clones; 75% to 90% are singletons. These data originate in a study of cytomegalovirus exposure and HLA in healthy donors. Study-level information: The 600 to 800 first-cohort repertoires shared a platform with the 130 or so validation repertoires, as reported in a later analysis. Study results and limitations: According to the study, around 150 TCR beta chains were cytomegalovirus-associated. For cytomegalovirus status, the classifier reportedly gave diagnoses with high specificity and sensitivity. According to a subsequent analysis, TCR clusters from the first cohort were inclined to appear together in the 90 to 150 validation repertoires.

This CDR3 contains 14 residues. V lost 6 bases, J lost 0 bases, and 9 bases lay in between. Germline CDR1 and CDR2: MNHEY and SVGAGI. Sequenced material: PBMCs. The chain uses TRBV6-5 and TRBJ2-1; D is tentatively TRBD1 or TRBD2 (5 bases each). The sequence derives from a woman younger than 45 in good health and CMV-seropositive. The CDR3 sequence: CASSPGTSYNEQFF. In nucleotides, the CDR3 is TGTGCCAGCAGCCCCGGGACCTCCTACAATGAGCAGTTCTTC.